This is a list of T cell receptor beta chains from one sample in a study of regulatory T cells in long-lasting Graves disease. A single record per CDR3 protein comes from TCRdb applying MiXCR to the multiplex PCR reads. The sample carries 350,000 to 450,000 distinct CDR3 sequences, 16% recorded once. These data were also filed under a second study, of T cells in Graves' hyperthyroidism and ophthalmopathy.

The material was peripheral blood mononuclear cells (PBMCs), obtained at new diagnosis, from a patient treated with antithyroid drugs. All receptors come from a middle-aged man with Graves disease. The CDR3 runs from the conserved cysteine through the conserved F or W. The D gene is left open where the match is weak. A clone size is listed for some rows: how often the clone was seen (once, few, many), or a class if it is expanded.

d_call j_call v_call clone_size cdr3_aa cdr3_nt
TRBD1 TRBJ2-7 TRBV11-3 many CASSFRDRQYF TGTGCCAGCAGCTTCCGGGACAGGCAGTACTTC
TRBD1 TRBJ1-5 TRBV20-1 many CSARHRGFSQPQHF TGCAGTGCTAGACACAGGGGATTTAGTCAGCCCCAGCATTTT
TRBD1 TRBJ2-7 TRBV7-2 many CASSLSNRGYEQYF TGTGCCAGCAGCTTATCCAACAGGGGTTACGAGCAGTACTTC
NA TRBJ1-1 TRBV11-3 many CASSLGVGGPVAFF TGTGCCAGCAGCCTAGGGGTGGGAGGGCCGGTAGCTTTCTTT
NA TRBJ2-5 TRBV2 many CASSTEGGVFETQYF TGTGCCAGCAGTACCGAGGGCGGGGTCTTTGAGACCCAGTACTTC
NA TRBJ2-7 TRBV3-1 NA CASSQDGRHSYEQYF TGTGCCAGCAGCCAAGATGGCAGGCACTCCTACGAGCAGTACTTC
NA TRBJ2-7 TRBV7-9 few CASSASAVSSYEQYF TGTGCCAGCAGCGCTAGCGCAGTGAGCTCCTACGAGCAGTACTTC
TRBD2 TRBJ2-1 TRBV7-9 many CASSLASSGAYNEQFF TGTGCCAGCAGCTTAGCATCTAGCGGGGCCTACAATGAGCAGTTCTTC
NA TRBJ2-3 TRBV7-9 few CASSLIPVGTDTQYF TGTGCCAGCAGCTTAATCCCAGTTGGCACAGATACGCAGTATTTT
TRBD1 TRBJ2-7 TRBV7-9 many CASSPHRGSTYEQYF TGTGCCAGCAGCCCCCACAGGGGGTCCACCTACGAGCAGTACTTC
NA TRBJ2-5 TRBV2 many CASSVLAPQETQYF TGTGCCAGCAGTGTCTTAGCGCCCCAAGAGACCCAGTACTTC
NA TRBJ1-3 TRBV5-6 NA CASSLDATAYTSGNTIYF TGTGCCAGCAGCTTGGATGCGACAGCCTACACCTCTGGAAACACCATATATTTT
NA TRBJ1-4 TRBV18 few CASSPNQQGFGNEKLFF TGTGCCAGCTCACCAAATCAACAGGGCTTTGGTAATGAAAAACTGTTTTTT
NA TRBJ1-2 TRBV27 many CASSGPYGYTF TGTGCCAGCAGTGGCCCCTATGGCTACACCTTC
NA TRBJ2-7 TRBV27 many CASSLSAGFYEQYF TGTGCCAGCAGTTTATCGGCCGGGTTTTACGAGCAGTACTTC
TRBD1 TRBJ2-2 TRBV11-3 NA CASSLTGSRNTGELFF TGTGCCAGCAGCTTGACAGGGAGTCGTAACACCGGGGAGCTGTTTTTT
NA TRBJ2-3 TRBV12-3/TRBV12-4 many CATRLRDTQYF TGTGCCACCCGTCTTAGAGATACGCAGTATTTT
TRBD1 TRBJ2-5 TRBV7-2 many CASRHDRGRYETQYF TGTGCCAGCAGGCATGACAGGGGGCGCTATGAGACCCAGTACTTC
NA TRBJ2-1 TRBV5-1 few CASSQLGVGQFF TGCGCCAGCAGCCAATTAGGCGTAGGGCAGTTCTTC
NA TRBJ2-3 TRBV10-3 few CAIAPGAGTDTQYF TGTGCCATCGCCCCGGGGGCAGGCACAGATACGCAGTATTTT
NA TRBJ2-6 TRBV28 NA CASSWFSGANVLTF TGTGCCAGCAGTTGGTTCTCTGGGGCCAACGTCCTGACTTTC
NA TRBJ1-3 TRBV3-1 many CASSQGGGAGNTIYF TGTGCCAGCAGCCAAGGGGGAGGTGCCGGAAACACCATATATTTT
NA TRBJ2-5 TRBV27 few CASSLSSGATQYF TGTGCCAGCAGTTTAAGTTCGGGGGCGACCCAGTACTTC
NA TRBJ2-1 TRBV7-2 many CASRGGFYNEQFF TGTGCCAGCAGAGGCGGGTTCTACAATGAGCAGTTCTTC
NA TRBJ2-1 TRBV7-2 many CASSTNKYNEQFF TGTGCCAGCAGCACTAACAAATACAATGAGCAGTTCTTC
TRBD2 TRBJ2-3 TRBV20-1 many CSARSGEGTDTQYF TGCAGTGCTAGGAGCGGGGAAGGCACAGATACGCAGTATTTT
TRBD1 TRBJ2-5 TRBV6-1 many CASSLRDRGTGHQETQYF TGTGCCAGCAGTCTTCGGGACAGGGGAACAGGCCACCAAGAGACCCAGTACTTC
NA TRBJ1-2 TRBV6-5 many CASSYATGKGYTF TGTGCCAGCAGTTACGCAACAGGGAAGGGCTACACCTTC
NA TRBJ1-5 TRBV4-2 NA CASSQVGGAARTNQPQHF TGTGCCAGCAGCCAAGTTGGCGGGGCCGCACGAACTAATCAGCCCCAGCATTTT
NA TRBJ2-3 TRBV9 NA CASSSERPDTQYF TGTGCCAGCAGCTCAGAACGGCCAGATACGCAGTATTTT
NA TRBJ2-3 TRBV7-3 few CASSLGPYTDTQYF TGTGCCAGCAGCTTAGGGCCCTACACAGATACGCAGTATTTT
TRBD1 TRBJ1-3 TRBV5-1 NA CASSIGQGATGNTIYF TGCGCCAGCAGCATCGGACAGGGGGCAACTGGAAACACCATATATTTT
NA TRBJ2-2 TRBV5-1 few CASSLDRQVNTGELFF TGCGCCAGCAGCTTGGACAGGCAAGTTAACACCGGGGAGCTGTTTTTT
TRBD2 TRBJ2-3 TRBV12-3/TRBV12-4 NA CASRTLAGGYTDTQYF TGTGCCAGCAGAACCCTAGCGGGGGGATACACAGATACGCAGTATTTT
TRBD1 TRBJ1-5 TRBV12-3/TRBV12-4 NA CASSLSGTVSNQPQHF TGTGCCAGCAGTTTATCCGGGACAGTAAGCAATCAGCCCCAGCATTTT
NA TRBJ1-1 TRBV30 many CAWSPQLNTEAFF TGTGCCTGGAGTCCTCAGCTGAACACTGAAGCTTTCTTT
TRBD2 TRBJ2-7 TRBV19 NA CASSRGVNYEQYF TGTGCCAGTAGCCGGGGGGTTAACTACGAACAGTACTTC
NA TRBJ1-2 TRBV5-4 many CASSLDRLTGDGYTF TGTGCCAGCAGCTTGGACCGGCTCACAGGAGATGGCTACACCTTC
NA TRBJ2-2 TRBV27 NA CASSSSSTGELFF TGTGCCAGCAGTTCTTCTAGTACCGGGGAGCTGTTTTTT
NA TRBJ2-5 TRBV7-9 NA CASSLAEAKETQYF TGTGCCAGCAGCTTAGCGGAGGCTAAGGAGACCCAGTACTTC
NA TRBJ2-3 TRBV24-1 few CATSDHNTDTQYF TGTGCCACCAGTGATCATAACACAGATACGCAGTATTTT
NA TRBJ2-1 TRBV28 many CASSSFSGAPRGSYNEQFF TGTGCCAGCAGTTCCTTTAGTGGGGCGCCTAGGGGATCCTACAATGAGCAGTTCTTC
TRBD2 TRBJ2-2 TRBV6-1 NA CASRSGGVNTGELFF TGTGCCAGCAGGTCCGGGGGGGTTAACACCGGGGAGCTGTTTTTT
NA TRBJ2-2 TRBV7-7 NA CASSLAPGTGELFF TGTGCCAGCAGCTTAGCGCCGGGCACCGGGGAGCTGTTTTTT
NA TRBJ1-1 TRBV6-1 many CASSARDRGPEAFF TGTGCCAGCAGTGCCCGGGACCGGGGTCCTGAAGCTTTCTTT
NA TRBJ2-1 TRBV29-1 many CSVGRDRLYNEQFF TGCAGCGTGGGGCGGGACAGACTCTACAATGAGCAGTTCTTC
NA TRBJ1-1 TRBV7-9 few CASSLADSGTEAFF TGTGCCAGCAGCTTAGCAGACAGTGGCACTGAAGCTTTCTTT
TRBD2 TRBJ2-3 TRBV7-2 many CASSLRGLATDTQYF TGTGCCAGCAGTCTAAGGGGACTAGCGACAGATACGCAGTATTTT
NA TRBJ2-3 TRBV4-3 NA CASSQAPLGSQSTDTQYF TGCGCCAGCAGCCAAGCCCCCCTCGGCTCTCAGAGCACAGATACGCAGTATTTT
TRBD1 TRBJ1-6 TRBV5-1 few CASSPGQFNSPLHF TGCGCCAGCAGCCCGGGACAGTTTAATTCACCCCTCCACTTT
NA TRBJ2-2 TRBV28 many CASSYTSTGNTGELFF TGTGCCAGCAGCTATACATCGACAGGGAACACCGGGGAGCTGTTTTTT
NA TRBJ2-3 TRBV25-1 NA CASSEWSGSGDTQYF TGTGCCAGCAGTGAATGGTCGGGTAGCGGAGATACGCAGTATTTT
NA TRBJ2-7 TRBV7-2 NA CASSLDGTFYGQYF TGTGCCAGCAGCTTAGACGGGACCTTCTACGGGCAGTACTTC
TRBD2 TRBJ2-3 TRBV7-3 many CASSQSGGSDTQYF TGTGCCAGCAGCCAGAGCGGGGGGTCCGATACGCAGTATTTT
NA TRBJ1-5 TRBV28 many CASSFRSNQPQHF TGTGCCAGCAGTTTCCGTAGCAATCAGCCCCAGCATTTT
NA TRBJ1-2 TRBV30 NA CAWRRSPYGYTF TGTGCCTGGAGAAGGTCCCCCTATGGCTACACCTTC